This T cell receptor (beta chain) was recovered during a study of blood T cell repertoires in COVID-19. Study-level background: PBMCs, B-cell-depleted T cells, or T cells provided the cDNA or gDNA that made up the material.

Trimming took 2 bases from V and 0 from J, leaving 11 bases between them. There are 16 residues in the CDR3. Germline-derived CDR1 and CDR2 are SEHNR and FQNEAQ (reference sequence). TCRdb's copy holds only in-frame clones and misses some; the assay was immunoSEQ multiplex PCR. Here the sample spans some 97,000 clones, about nine tenths being singletons. Sequencing input: peripheral blood. The clonotype originates from a man in his fifties with acute or convalescent COVID-19. The chain links TRBV7-9 to TRBJ2-1; D gene ambiguous. The CDR3 loop reads CASSLRDSSSYNEQFF. CDR3 in DNA: TGTGCCAGCAGCTTACGAGACTCAAGCTCCTACAATGAGCAGTTCTTC.